The clone carrying this T cell receptor beta chain was seen a handful of times. Authors' processing steps: Amplification from reference gene primers served as the basis for estimated nucleated cell counts. Some clones are missing from TCRdb's copy, which holds only in-frame ones; the method was immunoSEQ multiplex PCR. D and trimming were read from the DNA, whereas the V and J calls and clone size are those reported in that table. The data hold about 83,000 clones, with about 86% observed a single time. Per germline, CDR1 SGHKS and CDR2 YYEKEE (reference sequence). The CDR3 is made up of 17 amino acids. V dropped 0 bases and J dropped 6 bases, with 19 bases sitting between them. This sample stems from a study of blood T cell repertoires in COVID-19. Study background: The samples span acute and convalescent COVID-19 from the United States, Italy and Spain. PBMCs, B-cell-depleted T cells, or T cells provided the cDNA or gDNA that made up the material.

J is TRBJ2-1 and V is TRBV5-5; no definite D call. This receptor was taken from a woman older than 75 in a cohort sampled during active or convalescent COVID-19. Sequenced sample: peripheral blood. The CDR3 protein is CASSLDARSKPLNEQFF. The CDR3 DNA follows: TGTGCCAGCAGCTTGGACGCTAGGTCTAAGCCCCTCAATGAGCAGTTCTTC.